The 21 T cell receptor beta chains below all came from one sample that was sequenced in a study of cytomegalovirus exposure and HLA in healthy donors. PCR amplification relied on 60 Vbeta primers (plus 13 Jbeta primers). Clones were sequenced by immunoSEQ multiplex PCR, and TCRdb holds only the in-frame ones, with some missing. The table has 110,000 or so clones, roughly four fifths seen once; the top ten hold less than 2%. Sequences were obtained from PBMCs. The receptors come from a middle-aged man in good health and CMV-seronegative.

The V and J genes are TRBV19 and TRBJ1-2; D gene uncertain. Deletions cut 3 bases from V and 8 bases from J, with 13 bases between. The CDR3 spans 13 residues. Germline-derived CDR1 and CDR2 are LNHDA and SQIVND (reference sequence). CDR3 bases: TGTGCCAGTAGTATGCTACTCGCCCGGGGCTACACCTTC. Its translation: CASSMLLARGYTF.

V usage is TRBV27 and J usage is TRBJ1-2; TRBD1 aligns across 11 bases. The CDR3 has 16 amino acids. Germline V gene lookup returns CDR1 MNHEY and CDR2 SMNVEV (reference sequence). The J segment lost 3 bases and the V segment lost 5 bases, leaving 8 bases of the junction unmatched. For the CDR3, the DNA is TGTGCCAGCAGTCCCTGGACAGGGGGCGTCGACTATGGCTACACCTTC. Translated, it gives CASSPWTGGVDYGYTF.

As DNA, the CDR3 is TGTGCCAGCAGTCCTGGACAGGGGGCAACCGGGGAGCTGTTTTTT. Translation: CASSPGQGATGELFF. This sequence joins TRBV6-6 and TRBJ2-2, with 11 bases matching TRBD1. The germline CDR1 and CDR2 sequences are MNHNY and SVGAGI (reference sequence). V lost 5 bases and J lost 5; bases outside the gene matches: 4. The CDR3 runs 15 residues.

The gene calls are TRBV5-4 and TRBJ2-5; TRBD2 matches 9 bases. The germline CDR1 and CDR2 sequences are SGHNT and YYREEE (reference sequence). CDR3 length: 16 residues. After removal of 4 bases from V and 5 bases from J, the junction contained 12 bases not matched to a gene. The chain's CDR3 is CASSPGVAGVRETQYF. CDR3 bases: TGTGCCAGCAGCCCGGGGGTAGCGGGAGTGCGGGAGACCCAGTACTTC.

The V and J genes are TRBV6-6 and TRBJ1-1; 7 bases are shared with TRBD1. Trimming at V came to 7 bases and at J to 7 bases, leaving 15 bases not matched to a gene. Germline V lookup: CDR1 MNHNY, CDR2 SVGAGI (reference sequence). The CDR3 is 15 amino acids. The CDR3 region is CASTPLGQNFYEAFF. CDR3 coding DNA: TGTGCCAGCACTCCACTGGGACAGAACTTTTATGAAGCTTTCTTT.

CDR3: CASSLTRVGANVLTF. The CDR3 region has the DNA TGTGCCAGCAGCTTAACGAGGGTGGGGGCCAACGTCCTGACTTTC. The chain uses TRBV7-3 and TRBJ2-6; weak D call: TRBD2 (5 bases). V lost 0 bases to trimming and J lost 4 bases, with 7 bases between them. Per germline, CDR1 SGHTA and CDR2 FQGTGA. There are 15 residues in the CDR3.

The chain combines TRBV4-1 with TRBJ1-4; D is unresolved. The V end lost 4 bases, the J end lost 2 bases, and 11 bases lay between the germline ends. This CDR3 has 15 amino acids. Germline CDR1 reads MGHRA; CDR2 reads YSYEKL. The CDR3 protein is CASSPRAGTNEKLFF. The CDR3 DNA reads TGCGCCAGCAGCCCCCGGGCGGGGACTAATGAAAAACTGTTTTTT.

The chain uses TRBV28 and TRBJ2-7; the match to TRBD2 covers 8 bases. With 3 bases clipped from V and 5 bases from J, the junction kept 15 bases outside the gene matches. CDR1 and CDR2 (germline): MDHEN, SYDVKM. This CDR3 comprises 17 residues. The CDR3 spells CASSFPPGLGYLHEQYF. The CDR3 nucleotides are TGTGCCAGCAGTTTCCCTCCGGGACTAGGATACCTCCACGAGCAGTACTTC.

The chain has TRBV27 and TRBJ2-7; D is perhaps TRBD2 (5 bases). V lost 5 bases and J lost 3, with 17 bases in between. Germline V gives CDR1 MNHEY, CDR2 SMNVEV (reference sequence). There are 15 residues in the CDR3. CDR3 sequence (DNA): TGTGCCAGCAGTGCCTTTCCGGAGGCCATCTACGAGCAGTACTTC. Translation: CASSAFPEAIYEQYF.

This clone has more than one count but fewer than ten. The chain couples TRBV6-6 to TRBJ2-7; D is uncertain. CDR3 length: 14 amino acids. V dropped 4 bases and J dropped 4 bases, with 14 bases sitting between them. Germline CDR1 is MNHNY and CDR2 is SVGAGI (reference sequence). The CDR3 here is CASSSSVFFYEQYF. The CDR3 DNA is TGTGCCAGCAGTTCGAGTGTCTTCTTTTACGAGCAGTACTTC.

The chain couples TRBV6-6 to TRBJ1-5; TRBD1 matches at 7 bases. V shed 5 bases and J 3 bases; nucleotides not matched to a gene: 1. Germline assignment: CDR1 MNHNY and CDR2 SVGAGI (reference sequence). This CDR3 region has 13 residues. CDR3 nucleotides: TGTGCCAGCAGTGACAGGGTCAATCAGCCCCAGCATTTT. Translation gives CASSDRVNQPQHF.

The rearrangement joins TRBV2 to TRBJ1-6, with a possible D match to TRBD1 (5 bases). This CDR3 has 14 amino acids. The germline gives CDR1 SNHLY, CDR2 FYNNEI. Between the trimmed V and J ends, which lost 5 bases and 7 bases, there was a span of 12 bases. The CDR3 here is CASSYDSINSPLHF. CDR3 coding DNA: TGTGCCAGCAGTTATGACAGCATCAATTCACCCCTCCACTTT.

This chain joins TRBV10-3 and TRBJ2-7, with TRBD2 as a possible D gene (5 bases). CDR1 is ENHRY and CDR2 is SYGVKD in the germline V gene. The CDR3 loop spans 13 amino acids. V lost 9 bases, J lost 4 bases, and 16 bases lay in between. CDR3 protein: CAINEGGFYEQYF. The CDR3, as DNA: TGTGCCATTAATGAGGGTGGCTTTTACGAGCAGTACTTC.

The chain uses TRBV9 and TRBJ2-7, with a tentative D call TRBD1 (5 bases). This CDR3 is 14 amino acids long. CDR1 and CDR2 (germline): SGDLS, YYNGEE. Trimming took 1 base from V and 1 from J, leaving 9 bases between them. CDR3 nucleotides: TGTGCCAGCAGCGTATCCGCAGGGTCCTACGAGCAGTACTTC. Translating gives CASSVSAGSYEQYF.

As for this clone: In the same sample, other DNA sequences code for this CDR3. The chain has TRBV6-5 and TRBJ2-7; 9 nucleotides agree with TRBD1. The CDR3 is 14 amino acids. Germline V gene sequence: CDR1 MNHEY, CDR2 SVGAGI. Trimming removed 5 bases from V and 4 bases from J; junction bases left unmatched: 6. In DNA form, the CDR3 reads TGTGCCAGCAGTCCCGGGACAGGGAGATACGAGCAGTACTTC. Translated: CASSPGTGRYEQYF.

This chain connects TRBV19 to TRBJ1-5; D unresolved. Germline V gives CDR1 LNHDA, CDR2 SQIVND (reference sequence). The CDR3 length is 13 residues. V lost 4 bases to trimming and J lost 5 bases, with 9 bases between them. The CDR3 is CASSTQVHQPQHF. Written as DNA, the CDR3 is TGTGCCAGTAGTACGCAGGTCCATCAGCCCCAGCATTTT.

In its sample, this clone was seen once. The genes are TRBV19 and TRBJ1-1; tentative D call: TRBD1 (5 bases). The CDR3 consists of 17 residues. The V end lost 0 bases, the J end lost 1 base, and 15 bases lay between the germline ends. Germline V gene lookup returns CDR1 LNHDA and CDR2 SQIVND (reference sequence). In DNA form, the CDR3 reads TGTGCCAGTAGTATAGATCCCCGCCAGGGCCCGAACACTGAAGCTTTCTTT. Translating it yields CASSIDPRQGPNTEAFF.

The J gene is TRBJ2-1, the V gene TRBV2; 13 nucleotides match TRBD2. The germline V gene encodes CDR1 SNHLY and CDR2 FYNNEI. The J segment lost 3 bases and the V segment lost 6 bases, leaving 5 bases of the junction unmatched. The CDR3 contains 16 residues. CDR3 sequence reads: CASRETSGRLYNEQFF. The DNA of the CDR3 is TGTGCCAGCAGAGAGACTAGCGGGAGGCTCTACAATGAGCAGTTCTTC.

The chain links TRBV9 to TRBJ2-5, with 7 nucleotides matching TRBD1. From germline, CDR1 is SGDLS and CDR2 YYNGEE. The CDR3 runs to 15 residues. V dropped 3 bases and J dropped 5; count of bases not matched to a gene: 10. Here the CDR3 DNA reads TGTGCCAGCAGCGAGGGGACAGAGAGGTCGGAGACCCAGTACTTC. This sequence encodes CASSEGTERSETQYF.

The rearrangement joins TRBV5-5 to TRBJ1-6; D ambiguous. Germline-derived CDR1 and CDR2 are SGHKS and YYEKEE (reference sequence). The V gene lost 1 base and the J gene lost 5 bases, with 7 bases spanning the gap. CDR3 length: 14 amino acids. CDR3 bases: TGTGCCAGCAGCTTGCTGCCAGATAATTCACCCCTCCACTTT. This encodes CASSLLPDNSPLHF.

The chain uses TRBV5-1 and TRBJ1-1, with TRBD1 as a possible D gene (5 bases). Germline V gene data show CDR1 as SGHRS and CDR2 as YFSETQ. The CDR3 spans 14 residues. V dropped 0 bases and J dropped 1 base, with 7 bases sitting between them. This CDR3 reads CASSLDRTNTEAFF. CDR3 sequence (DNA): TGCGCCAGCAGCTTGGACAGGACGAACACTGAAGCTTTCTTT.